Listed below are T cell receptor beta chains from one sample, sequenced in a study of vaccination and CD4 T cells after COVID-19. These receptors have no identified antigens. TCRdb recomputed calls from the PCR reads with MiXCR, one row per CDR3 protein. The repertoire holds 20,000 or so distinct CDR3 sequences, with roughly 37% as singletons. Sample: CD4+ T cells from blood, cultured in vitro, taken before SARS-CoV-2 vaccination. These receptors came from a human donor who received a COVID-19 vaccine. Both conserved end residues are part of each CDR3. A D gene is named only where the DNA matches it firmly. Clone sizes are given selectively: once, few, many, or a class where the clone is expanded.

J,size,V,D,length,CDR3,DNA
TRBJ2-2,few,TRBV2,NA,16,CASARGGYTNTGELFF,TGTGCCAGCGCCAGGGGCGGTTACACGAACACCGGGGAGCTGTTTTTT
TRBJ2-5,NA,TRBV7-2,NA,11,CASSAQETQYF,TGTGCCAGCAGCGCTCAAGAGACCCAGTACTTC
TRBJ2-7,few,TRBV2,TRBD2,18,CASSPLRTTSGEIYEQYF,TGTGCCAGCAGTCCTCTTCGAACCACTAGCGGGGAAATTTACGAGCAGTACTTC
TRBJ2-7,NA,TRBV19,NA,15,CASSTGTVSNYEQYF,TGTGCCAGTAGTACCGGGACGGTTAGCAACTACGAGCAGTACTTC
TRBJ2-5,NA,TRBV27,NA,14,CASSRTESQETQYF,TGTGCCAGCAGTAGGACTGAGTCGCAAGAGACCCAGTACTTC
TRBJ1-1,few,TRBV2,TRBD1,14,CASSRTGPDTEAFF,TGTGCCAGCAGCCGGACAGGGCCCGACACTGAAGCTTTCTTT
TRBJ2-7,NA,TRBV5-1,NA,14,CASSFEGFFNEQYF,TGCGCCAGCAGCTTCGAAGGGTTCTTCAACGAGCAGTACTTC
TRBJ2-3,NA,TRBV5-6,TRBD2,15,CASSLMAGGAPVQYF,TGTGCCAGCAGCTTGATGGCGGGGGGGGCCCCAGTGCAGTATTTT
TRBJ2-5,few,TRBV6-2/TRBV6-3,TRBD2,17,CASSGTSGVRRGETQYF,TGTGCCAGCAGCGGGACTAGCGGGGTTCGGCGGGGAGAGACCCAGTACTTC
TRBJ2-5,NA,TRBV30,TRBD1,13,CAWKTGGRGTQYF,TGTGCCTGGAAGACAGGGGGCAGGGGGACCCAGTACTTC
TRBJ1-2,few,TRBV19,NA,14,CASKYDRGGYGYTF,TGTGCCAGTAAATACGATAGGGGCGGCTATGGCTACACCTTC
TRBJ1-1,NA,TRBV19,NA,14,CASSINVGSTEAFF,TGTGCCAGTAGTATCAATGTGGGGAGCACTGAAGCTTTCTTT
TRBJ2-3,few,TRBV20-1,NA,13,CSAFNQFTDTQYF,TGCAGTGCTTTTAACCAGTTCACAGATACGCAGTATTTT
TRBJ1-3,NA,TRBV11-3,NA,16,CASSSRSRRSGNTIYF,TGTGCCAGCAGCTCAAGAAGTCGCCGATCTGGAAACACCATATATTTT
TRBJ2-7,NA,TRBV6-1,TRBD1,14,CASRSTGSTGEQYF,TGTGCCAGCAGGTCGACAGGGTCCACAGGGGAGCAGTACTTC
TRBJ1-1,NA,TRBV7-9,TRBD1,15,CASSASRTGGGEAFF,TGTGCCAGCAGCGCGTCGAGGACAGGGGGCGGTGAAGCTTTCTTT
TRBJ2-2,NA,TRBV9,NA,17,CASSVEQGGRRTGELFF,TGTGCCAGCAGCGTAGAGCAGGGGGGTCGGAGAACCGGGGAGCTGTTTTTT
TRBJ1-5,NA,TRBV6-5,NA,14,CASSYARDGGPQHF,TGTGCCAGCAGTTACGCGCGGGACGGCGGGCCCCAGCATTTT
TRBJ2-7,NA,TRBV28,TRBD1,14,CASSLGQGSYEQYF,TGTGCCAGCAGTCTCGGACAGGGGTCCTACGAGCAGTACTTC
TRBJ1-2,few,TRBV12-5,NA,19,CASGEPRDPLKPKSYGYTF,TGTGCTAGTGGAGAACCCCGGGACCCCCTAAAACCGAAAAGCTATGGCTACACCTTC
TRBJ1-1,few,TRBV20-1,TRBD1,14,CSARGYGTGSFWFF,TGCAGTGCTAGGGGATATGGGACAGGGAGTTTTTGGTTCTTT
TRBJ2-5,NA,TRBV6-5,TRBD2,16,CASSYQASGGQETQYF,TGTGCCAGCAGTTACCAGGCTAGCGGGGGGCAAGAGACCCAGTACTTC
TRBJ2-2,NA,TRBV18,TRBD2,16,CASSTNSGANTGELFF,TGTGCCAGCTCAACGAATAGCGGGGCAAACACCGGGGAGCTGTTTTTT
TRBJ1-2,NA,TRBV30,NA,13,CAWSYSSNYGYTF,TGTGCCTGGAGTTACAGCTCTAACTATGGCTACACCTTC
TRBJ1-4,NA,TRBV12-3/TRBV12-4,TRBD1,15,CATAPRGRGNEKLFF,TGTGCCACCGCACCCAGGGGGCGAGGTAATGAAAAACTGTTTTTT
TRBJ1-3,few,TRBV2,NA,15,CASSEKGSAGNTIYF,TGTGCCAGCAGTGAAAAGGGCTCTGCAGGAAACACCATATATTTT
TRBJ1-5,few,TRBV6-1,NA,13,CASSRQSNQPQHF,TGTGCCAGCAGTAGACAGAGCAATCAGCCCCAGCATTTT
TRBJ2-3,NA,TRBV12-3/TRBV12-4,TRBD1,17,CASSYGTASASTDTQYF,TGTGCCAGCAGCTACGGGACAGCTTCAGCTAGCACAGATACGCAGTATTTT
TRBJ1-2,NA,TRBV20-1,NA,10,CSASSYGYTF,TGCAGTGCTAGTAGCTATGGCTACACCTTC
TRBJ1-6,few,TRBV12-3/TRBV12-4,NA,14,CASSLRGGPSPLHF,TGTGCCAGCAGTTTAAGAGGAGGTCCATCACCCCTCCACTTT
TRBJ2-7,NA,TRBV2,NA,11,CASSVMTEQYF,TGTGCCAGCAGTGTGATGACGGAGCAGTACTTC
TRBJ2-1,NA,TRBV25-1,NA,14,CASMRGGSYNEQFF,TGTGCCAGCATGAGGGGGGGGTCCTACAATGAGCAGTTCTTC
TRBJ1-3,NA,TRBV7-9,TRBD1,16,CASAGTGGYSGNTIYF,TGTGCCAGCGCCGGGACAGGGGGCTACTCTGGAAACACCATATATTTT